Listed below are T cell receptor beta chains from one sample, sequenced in a study of patients and donors after allogeneic stem cell transplantation. Each CDR3 protein is one row after TCRdb ran MiXCR on the RT-PCR reads. Of approximately 410,000 distinct CDR3 sequences listed, 15% to 20% are singletons. Sequencing input: blood, either unsorted or a sorted T cell fraction (not recorded which). The receptors stem from a human donor who was either an allogeneic HSCT recipient or a stem cell or donor lymphocyte infusion donor (not recorded which). It is not recorded whose cells these are; they may come from a transplant donor. Each CDR3 is given with its conserved first and last residue. D genes are given only for firm matches. Some rows mark clone size as missing; the rest say once, few, many or name a class of expanded clone.

v_gene	abundance	len	d_gene	j_gene	CDR3nt	CDR3aa
TRBV7-2	few	16	TRBD1	TRBJ1-4	TGTGCCAGCAGCGACAAGCAGGGGGCCCTTAATGAAAAACTGTTTTTT	CASSDKQGALNEKLFF
TRBV10-3	.	17	TRBD2	TRBJ2-3	TGTGCCATCAGACGGACTAGCGGGAGCTCTAGCACAGATACGCAGTATTTT	CAIRRTSGSSSTDTQYF
TRBV20-1	few	15	TRBD1	TRBJ2-7	TGCAGTGCTCTCCGAAAGACAGGGAAAAAAGGGGAGCAGTACTTC	CSALRKTGKKGEQYF
TRBV4-1	.	17	.	TRBJ2-3	TGCGCCAGCAAGGCCCTAGCATCCCCTCCTAGCACAGATACGCAGTATTTT	CASKALASPPSTDTQYF
TRBV6-2/TRBV6-3	.	15	.	TRBJ1-2	TGTGCCAGCATCTACGCCGGGACGGCCAACTATGGCTACACCTTC	CASIYAGTANYGYTF
TRBV25-1	.	16	.	TRBJ1-6	TGTGCCAGCAGTGAACACCATGGGACGGTGAATTCACCCCTCCACTTT	CASSEHHGTVNSPLHF
TRBV6-5	.	15	TRBD2	TRBJ2-1	TGTGCCAGCAGTTACTCGCCTAGCGGGGGGGCTGAGCAGTTCTTC	CASSYSPSGGAEQFF
TRBV7-9	few	16	.	TRBJ2-2	TGTGCCAGCAGCACCCGGGACTCCGGGAGCGTCGGGGAGCTGTTTTTT	CASSTRDSGSVGELFF
TRBV20-1	.	13	.	TRBJ2-7	TGCAGTGCTGGAGGACAGCCGTTGTACGAGCAGTACTTC	CSAGGQPLYEQYF
TRBV12-3/TRBV12-4	.	12	.	TRBJ1-2	TGTGCCAGCATGGGACTCGGCGTGGGCTACACCTTC	CASMGLGVGYTF
TRBV12-3/TRBV12-4	many	13	.	TRBJ2-7	TGTGCCAGCAGTCCCTACCAAGTCAGCGAGCAGTACTTC	CASSPYQVSEQYF
TRBV12-3/TRBV12-4	many	15	TRBD1	TRBJ1-5	TGTGCCAGCAGGACAGGGGGCTTGAGCAATCAGCCCCAGCATTTT	CASRTGGLSNQPQHF
TRBV12-3/TRBV12-4	few	16	.	TRBJ1-2	TGTGCCAGCACCTCAACCGGGGCCACTGGCTCAAATGGCTACACCTTC	CASTSTGATGSNGYTF
TRBV6-1	.	18	TRBD1	TRBJ1-1	TGTGCCAGCAACAGCCGGGACAGGGAGCCCGTGGGCAACACTGAAGCTTTCTTT	CASNSRDREPVGNTEAFF
TRBV12-3/TRBV12-4	many	12	.	TRBJ1-3	TGTGCCAGCAGTCCCAGGGGAAACACCATATATTTT	CASSPRGNTIYF
TRBV5-1	.	17	.	TRBJ1-6	TGCGCCAGCAGCTTGCCAGGGGCATGGCGTGATAATTCACCCCTCCACTTT	CASSLPGAWRDNSPLHF
TRBV7-6	few	13	.	TRBJ1-6	TGTGCCAGCACCCAAGAAGGCGGTTCACCCCTCCACTTT	CASTQEGGSPLHF